Each of the 25 T cell receptor beta chains below was sequenced from the same sample in a study of blood T cells in healthy people across ages. A second about 6 to 11 cycle PCR used barcoded and J-beta primers. Via MiXCR, TCRdb re-called the 5' RACE reads, giving one row per CDR3 protein. The sample holds some 1.4 million distinct CDR3 sequences, around two fifths seen once. Input material: blood. These receptors all stem from a woman aged 18 to 35 in good health.

The chain couples TRBV19 to TRBJ1-1; 8 bases are shared with TRBD1. Germline V gene data show CDR1 as LNHDA and CDR2 as SQIVND (reference sequence). V was pared by 5 bases and J by 7 bases, with 9 bases of the junction left unmatched. This CDR3 region has 14 residues. CDR3 nucleotides: TGTGCCAGTAGTCACCTCACCGGACAGGGTGAAGCTTTCTTT. Amino acids: CASSHLTGQGEAFF.

Comments on this clonotype: The missing conserved phenylalanine or tryptophan at the end of this CDR3 makes a read error likely. This rearrangement joins TRBV2 to TRBJ2-5; 9 bases line up with TRBD1. J was trimmed by 11 bases and V by 5 bases; bases with no gene match: 12. The germline V gene encodes CDR1 SNHLY and CDR2 FYNNEI. The length of the CDR3 is 14 residues. Here the CDR3 reads CASSHRDRAGEQYV. In DNA form, the CDR3 reads TGTGCCAGCAGTCACCGGGACAGGGCGGGTGAGCAGTACGTC.

This clonotype was observed a few times. This chain links TRBV5-6 with TRBJ1-2; no reliable D call. CDR3 length: 16 amino acids. Germline loops: CDR1 SGHDT, CDR2 YYEEEE. V was trimmed by 2 bases and J by 6 bases, leaving 20 bases between them. Here the CDR3 DNA reads TGTGCCAGCAGCTTCCCAAGCGGACTTAATTCGGATGGCTACACCTTC. Its translation is CASSFPSGLNSDGYTF.

This clonotype appeared many times. The chain is built from TRBV10-2 and TRBJ2-7, with D possibly TRBD1 on 6 matching bases. Germline CDR1 WSHSY, CDR2 SAAADI. The CDR3 spans 13 residues. The germline V and J ends were trimmed by 6 bases and 6 bases, with 15 bases remaining between them. CDR3 region: CASRAGATREQYF. The CDR3 DNA reads TGCGCCAGCAGGGCAGGGGCCACGCGCGAGCAGTACTTC.

To note about this clonotype: The junction departs from germline at one end; a sequencing error may be responsible. V usage is TRBV6-5 and J usage is TRBJ2-4; 10 bases are shared with TRBD1. TRBJ2-7 matches the DNA end more closely, so the J call is doubtful. In germline, CDR1 is MNHEY, CDR2 SVGAGI. The CDR3 sequence is 14 residues long. In nucleotides, the CDR3 is TGTGCCTGCAGTTACGGCGGGACAGGGGACGAGCAGTACTTC. Protein product: CACSYGGTGDEQYF.

In its sample, this clonotype was seen a few times. A much larger clone is a single base away; this may be a read error. V is TRBV10-3 and J is TRBJ2-1, with 8 bases aligning to TRBD1. CDR1 is ENHRY and CDR2 is SYGVKD in the germline V gene. The junction had 0 bases not matched to a gene; V was cut back by 4 bases and J by 7 bases. There are 12 residues in the CDR3. The CDR3 loop is CAISGTGNEQFF. DNA of the CDR3: TGTGCCATCAGTGGGACAGGGAATGAGCAGTTCTTC.

The chain combines TRBV20-1 with TRBJ2-5; TRBD1 is a possible D gene (5 bases). V was pared by 0 bases and J by 7 bases, with 15 bases between. The CDR3 loop spans 14 amino acids. Per germline, CDR1 DFQATT and CDR2 SNEGSKA (reference sequence). The CDR3 DNA is TGCAGTGCTAGAGATCTGGGAATTCAGGGGACCCAGTACTTC. It yields the protein CSARDLGIQGTQYF.

This clonotype was detected only a few times. The rearrangement links TRBV20-1 to TRBJ2-7; TRBD2 agrees at 7 bases. Germline V lookup: CDR1 DFQATT, CDR2 SNEGSKA (reference sequence). V was clipped by 3 bases and J by 0 bases; unmatched bases: 8. This CDR3 spans 15 amino acids. CDR3 protein: CSARGPAGSSYEQYF. The CDR3 nucleotides are TGCAGTGCTAGGGGGCCAGCGGGAAGCTCCTACGAGCAGTACTTC.

Ten or more counts support this clonotype. This chain's CDR3 is CASSPATTGNYEQYF. CDR3 nucleotides: TGTGCCAGCAGCCCCGCCACGACAGGAAACTACGAGCAGTACTTC. This rearrangement joins TRBV7-9 to TRBJ2-7; D is perhaps TRBD1 (6 bases). Germline V gene lookup returns CDR1 SEHNR and CDR2 FQNEAQ (reference sequence). The CDR3 totals 15 residues. Trimming shortened V by 5 bases and J by 3 bases, and 17 bases separated the two germline ends.

This clonotype was detected only a few times. The chain uses TRBV20-1 and TRBJ2-3, with a weak D call TRBD1 (6 bases). Germline V gives CDR1 DFQATT, CDR2 SNEGSKA (reference sequence). The CDR3 runs to 13 residues. Trimming took off 5 bases at V and 2 bases at J, with 11 bases between the two ends. The chain's CDR3 is CSARRDNTDTQYF. The CDR3 DNA reads as TGCAGTGCTCGACGGGACAACACAGATACGCAGTATTTT.

With regard to this clonotype: Sequence at one end of the junction differs from germline and may be a read error. The J gene is TRBJ2-1, the V gene TRBV10-1; tentatively, D is TRBD2 (5 bases). CDR1 and CDR2 (germline): WNHNN, SYGVQD (reference sequence). CDR3 length equals 15 residues. The CDR3 is CASGESRADDNEQFF. The DNA of the CDR3 is TGCGCCAGCGGTGAGTCGCGGGCAGATGACAATGAGCAGTTCTTC.

This clonotype was seen ten or more times. The rearrangement joins TRBV20-1 to TRBJ2-7; 15 bases agree with TRBD2. From germline, CDR1 is DFQATT and CDR2 SNEGSKA (reference sequence). V gave up 6 bases and J gave up 6 bases; unmatched junction bases: 6. The CDR3 runs 14 residues. The CDR3 DNA sequence: TGCAGTGCCGGACTAGCGGGAGGGCCCGGCGAGCAGTACTTC. Its translation is CSAGLAGGPGEQYF.

This clonotype was counted between two and nine times. The rearrangement uses TRBV10-3 and TRBJ1-1, with D possibly being TRBD1 (5 bases). Trimming stripped 3 bases from V and 4 bases from J, with 12 bases between. CDR1 and CDR2 (germline): ENHRY, SYGVKD. The length of the CDR3 is 14 residues. The CDR3 here is CAISDPGHSTEAFF. The CDR3 DNA sequence: TGTGCCATCAGTGACCCCGGACATAGCACTGAAGCTTTCTTT.

V gene TRBV29-1 combines with J gene TRBJ2-3; no clear D. V lost 3 bases, J lost 2 bases, and 9 bases lay in between. Per germline, CDR1 SQVTM and CDR2 ANQGSEA. CDR3 length: 13 amino acids. The CDR3 DNA reads TGCAGCGTTGATGGACGGGTCACAGATACGCAGTATTTT. Protein sequence: CSVDGRVTDTQYF.

This rearrangement joins TRBV5-1 to TRBJ1-1; TRBD1 aligns across 7 bases. Germline V gives CDR1 SGHRS, CDR2 YFSETQ. The junction had 16 bases not matched to a gene; V was cut back by 4 bases and J by 1 base. CDR3 length: 18 residues. CDR3 sequence (DNA): TGCGCCAGCAGCACCTACACACAGGGGACTAAAAAGAACACTGAAGCTTTCTTT. Translating it yields CASSTYTQGTKKNTEAFF.

This clonotype occurred a few times. The chain carries TRBV12-3 or TRBV12-4 and TRBJ2-1, with 8 bases aligning to TRBD2. The CDR3 sequence is 13 residues long. V lost 7 bases, J lost 8 bases, and 7 bases stayed unmatched. The CDR3 protein is CASKDHGGDEQFF. The CDR3 DNA reads TGTGCCAGCAAAGATCACGGGGGGGATGAGCAGTTCTTC.

V and J are TRBV6-1 and TRBJ2-2; D remains ambiguous. Trimming pared 2 bases from V and 1 base from J, leaving 5 bases between. CDR1 and CDR2 (germline): MNHNS, SASEGT. The CDR3 is made up of 14 amino acids. Here the CDR3 DNA reads TGTGCCAGCAGTGAAAGTCAGAACACCGGGGAGCTGTTTTTT. Translating gives CASSESQNTGELFF.

This clonotype was detected a few times. The chain has TRBV6-5 and TRBJ2-1, with D perhaps TRBD1 or TRBD2 (5 bases each). V lost 0 bases, J lost 8 bases, and 26 bases lay in between. Per the germline V gene, CDR1 is MNHEY and CDR2 is SVGAGI. This CDR3 has 19 amino acids. CDR3: CASSYSRFRGRDWSDEQFF. Written as DNA, the CDR3 is TGTGCCAGCAGTTACTCGCGCTTCCGGGGACGAGACTGGAGTGATGAGCAGTTCTTC.

This rearrangement joins TRBV9 to TRBJ2-5, with D possibly being TRBD1 (5 bases). The CDR3 consists of 15 residues. Germline CDR1 SGDLS, CDR2 YYNGEE. Trimming shortened V by 0 bases and J by 0 bases, and 9 bases separated the two germline ends. The CDR3 region is CASSVVAGYQETQYF. The CDR3 DNA follows: TGTGCCAGCAGCGTAGTGGCAGGGTACCAAGAGACCCAGTACTTC.

There are a few counts of this clonotype. This chain links TRBV9 with TRBJ1-1; maybe TRBD1 (6 bases). The ends were cut back, 0 bases at V and 5 bases at J, with 20 bases in the middle. Germline V CDR1 and CDR2: SGDLS, YYNGEE. The length of the CDR3 is 17 residues. The CDR3 protein is CASSVAPGEGGWTEAFF. CDR3 in DNA: TGTGCCAGCAGCGTAGCTCCAGGGGAAGGAGGTTGGACTGAAGCTTTCTTT. Complete variable domain (other parts from reference TRBV9 and TRBJ1-1): DSGVTQTPKHLITATGQRVTLRCSPRSGDLSVYWYQQSLDQGLQFLIQYYNGEERAKGNILERFSAQQFPDLHSELNLSSLELGDSALYFCASSVAPGEGGWTEAFFGQGTRLTVV.

This clonotype was picked up a small number of times. The chain is built from TRBV28 and TRBJ2-3, with 7 bases aligning to TRBD1. V dropped 10 bases and J dropped 4; count of bases not matched to a gene: 17. CDR3 length: 16 amino acids. CDR1 and CDR2 from the germline V gene are MDHEN and SYDVKM. CDR3 sequence: CATTHRTGGSSDTQYF. CDR3 coding DNA: TGTGCCACTACCCACCGGACAGGCGGTAGTTCAGATACGCAGTATTTT.

This rearrangement joins TRBV6-2 or TRBV6-3 to TRBJ2-3; 10 bases fit TRBD2. The V gene's germline CDR1 is MNHEY and CDR2 SVGEGT. The V segment lost 2 bases and the J segment 3 bases; nucleotides outside the gene matches: 5. CDR3 length: 16 residues. The CDR3 region has the DNA TGTGCCAGCAGTTACCTGCGGACTAGCGGTACAGATACGCAGTATTTT. Translated: CASSYLRTSGTDTQYF.

The V and J genes are TRBV10-3 and TRBJ2-2, with TRBD2 matching 8 bases. Germline CDR1 reads ENHRY; CDR2 reads SYGVKD. Unmatched junction bases numbered 9, after V lost 10 bases and J lost 5 bases. This CDR3 spans 14 amino acids. The CDR3 region is CATGPGGITGELFF. CDR3 bases: TGTGCCACCGGGCCGGGGGGGATTACCGGGGAGCTGTTTTTT.

The rearrangement uses TRBV20-1 and TRBJ2-1; 7 bases match TRBD1. Germline assignment: CDR1 DFQATT and CDR2 SNEGSKA (reference sequence). V trimming: 4 bases; J trimming: 4 bases; junction bases outside the gene matches: 7. The CDR3 has 14 residues. CDR3 protein: CSAKAGTAYNEQFF. CDR3 bases: TGCAGTGCTAAGGCCGGGACAGCATACAATGAGCAGTTCTTC.

The sample holds a few counts of this clonotype. A much larger clonotype is one base distant, so this may be a read error. The chain employs TRBV18 and TRBJ2-1; the match to TRBD1 covers 9 bases. This CDR3 comprises 14 residues. Germline values: CDR1 KGHSH, CDR2 LQKENI. V shed 0 bases and J 14 bases; nucleotides not matched to a gene: 8. The CDR3 region has the DNA TGTGCCAGCTCACCACCGAGGGACAGGGAACTTAAGTTCTTC. Translated, it gives CASSPPRDRELKFF.